A single sample is the source of the 13 T cell receptor beta chains below, sequenced in a study of blood T cell repertoires in COVID-19. Sequencing used immunoSEQ multiplex PCR; TCRdb keeps in-frame clones, though not all of them. The table lists about 100,000 clones, roughly 79% of them singletons. The sample comprised peripheral blood. These TCRs come from a man aged 65 to 79 with active or convalescent COVID-19.

This chain links TRBV6-5 with TRBJ2-6, with 8 positions matching TRBD2. V gave up 4 bases and J gave up 4 bases; unmatched junction bases: 6. Germline CDR1 reads MNHEY; CDR2 reads SVGAGI. This CDR3 contains 16 residues. CDR3 residues: CASSSGGAEGANVLTF. The CDR3 DNA is TGTGCCAGCAGTTCGGGAGGGGCGGAAGGGGCCAACGTCCTGACTTTC.

This clone came up once. The V gene is TRBV4-1, the J gene TRBJ1-6, with D perhaps matching TRBD1 (5 bases). The CDR3 is made up of 14 amino acids. The germline V gene encodes CDR1 MGHRA and CDR2 YSYEKL. The V gene lost 4 bases and the J gene lost 7 bases, with 11 bases spanning the gap. The CDR3 sequence is CASSLSRGNSPLHF. CDR3 in DNA: TGCGCCAGCAGCCTCTCGCGGGGGAATTCACCCCTCCACTTT.

V gene TRBV6-5 combines with J gene TRBJ2-7; 12 bases are a match to TRBD1. The germline V gene encodes CDR1 MNHEY and CDR2 SVGAGI. The CDR3 has 14 amino acids. V shed 4 bases, J shed 5 bases, and the junction held 3 bases outside the gene matches. The CDR3 sequence is CASSSGTGGHEQYF. The DNA for the CDR3 is TGTGCCAGCAGTTCCGGGACAGGGGGCCACGAGCAGTACTTC.

The chain joins TRBV11-2 to TRBJ1-1, with 9 nucleotides matching TRBD1. From germline, CDR1 is SGHAT and CDR2 FQNNGV. CDR3 size: 15 residues. Unmatched junction bases numbered 9, after V lost 5 bases and J lost 5 bases. The CDR3 sequence is CASSNQMTGGTEAFF. As DNA, the CDR3 is TGTGCCAGCAGCAACCAAATGACAGGGGGGACTGAAGCTTTCTTT. The full variable domain, with the rest looked up from reference TRBV11-2 and TRBJ1-1, is EAGVAQSPRYKIIEKRQSVAFWCNPISGHATLYWYQQILGQGPKLLIQFQNNGVVDDSQLPKDRFSAERLKGVDSTLKIQPAKLEDSAVYLCASSNQMTGGTEAFFGQGTRLTVV.

In this sample, this clone turned up once. V is TRBV7-8 and J is TRBJ1-3, with a tentative D call TRBD1 (5 bases). CDR3 size: 20 residues. V lost 1 base and J lost 0, with 22 bases in between. CDR1 SGHVS and CDR2 FQNEAQ come from the germline V gene. The CDR3 sequence is CASSLGGAVWGLLSGNTIYF. CDR3 nucleotide sequence: TGTGCCAGCAGCTTAGGTGGGGCCGTATGGGGACTGCTCTCTGGAAACACCATATATTTT.

The sample holds a few counts of this clone. This same CDR3 is encoded by further DNA sequences in the sample. The chain recombines TRBV29-1 with TRBJ1-5; weak D call: TRBD1 (5 bases). The CDR3 is 15 amino acids. Germline V gene sequence: CDR1 SQVTM, CDR2 ANQGSEA. V lost 2 bases and J 1 base, leaving 12 bases between the germline ends. The CDR3 protein is CSVELGPGSNQPQHF. CDR3 coding DNA: TGCAGCGTTGAACTGGGGCCCGGGAGCAATCAGCCCCAGCATTTT. The entire variable domain, with the rest obtained from reference TRBV29-1 and TRBJ1-5, is as follows: SAVISQKPSRDICQRGTSLTIQCQVDSQVTMMFWYRQQPGQSLTLIATANQGSEATYESGFVIDKFPISRPNLTFSTLTVSNMSPEDSSIYLCSVELGPGSNQPQHFGDGTRLSIL.

The chain recombines TRBV5-6 with TRBJ2-3; 8 bases are shared with TRBD1. The junction had 8 bases not matched to a gene; V was cut back by 3 bases and J by 2 bases. CDR1 and CDR2 (germline): SGHDT, YYEEEE. The CDR3 contains 16 residues. CDR3 sequence reads: CASSSRTGPSTDTQYF. CDR3 nucleotide sequence: TGTGCCAGCAGCTCCAGGACAGGGCCTTCCACAGATACGCAGTATTTT.

The rearrangement uses TRBV2 and TRBJ1-1; D gene ambiguous. V was shortened by 3 bases and J by 1 base, with 12 bases between the two germline ends. The CDR3 is 15 amino acids. Germline V lookup: CDR1 SNHLY, CDR2 FYNNEI. CDR3 protein: CASSDSTRQNTEAFF. DNA for the CDR3: TGTGCCAGCAGTGATAGTACCAGACAGAACACTGAAGCTTTCTTT. The full variable domain, with the rest looked up from reference TRBV2 and TRBJ1-1, is EPEVTQTPSHQVTQMGQEVILRCVPISNHLYFYWYRQILGQKVEFLVSFYNNEISEKSEIFDDQFSVERPDGSNFTLKIRSTKLEDSAMYFCASSDSTRQNTEAFFGQGTRLTVV.

DNA of the CDR3: TGTGCCAGCAGTCGTGAGCGGGTCTTGCCAAACTACGAGCAGTACTTC. Translation gives CASSRERVLPNYEQYF. The V call is TRBV27, the J call TRBJ2-7; a weak D match, TRBD2 (6 bases). From germline, CDR1 is MNHEY and CDR2 SMNVEV (reference sequence). CDR3 length equals 16 residues. Trimming took off 5 bases at V and 3 bases at J, with 20 bases between the two ends.

This clone was counted between two and nine times. V gene TRBV6-6 combines with J gene TRBJ1-5; D is possibly TRBD1 (5 bases). The length of the CDR3 is 17 residues. Looked up from germline, CDR1 is MNHNY and CDR2 is SVGAGI (reference sequence). V was trimmed by 5 bases and J by 4 bases, leaving 21 bases between them. The CDR3 DNA sequence: TGTGCCAGCAGTCCGGGGCGGGGAAATCCGAGGAATCAGCCCCAGCATTTT. Amino acids: CASSPGRGNPRNQPQHF.

The genes are TRBV18 and TRBJ2-7; D unresolved. Germline assignment: CDR1 KGHSH and CDR2 LQKENI. V was shortened by 3 bases and J by 2 bases, with 8 bases between the two germline ends. This CDR3 has 13 residues. The CDR3 is CASSPEVPYEQYF. The CDR3 DNA sequence: TGTGCCAGCTCACCCGAGGTGCCCTACGAGCAGTACTTC.

This chain links TRBV4-2 with TRBJ2-2; TRBD2 might be the D (6 bases). Trimming cost V 0 bases and J 1 base, with 9 bases left between them. CDR3 length equals 16 residues. CDR1 and CDR2 from the germline V gene are LGHNA and YNFKEQ. The CDR3 here is CASSQDHGGNTGELFF. CDR3 nucleotide sequence: TGTGCCAGCAGCCAAGATCACGGGGGGAACACCGGGGAGCTGTTTTTT.

V and J are TRBV10-2 and TRBJ1-2, with 7 bases that match TRBD1. Germline V CDR1 and CDR2: WSHSY, SAAADI. Trimming removed 5 bases from V and 3 bases from J; junction bases left unmatched: 3. The CDR3 contains 13 residues. In DNA, the CDR3 is TGCGCCAGCAGTTTTCAGGGGGACTATGGCTACACCTTC. Its translation: CASSFQGDYGYTF.